The text below deals with one T cell receptor beta chain. Its antigen remains unknown. The time point denotes: cycle 4 day 1 (C4D1), after five to seven weeks of nivolumab. Brentuximab vedotin exposure varied among the patients, all of whom had relapsed after autologous stem cell transplantation. Complete response, partial response or progressive disease were the best responses. This sample was taken from a study of PD-1 blockade in classical Hodgkin lymphoma. Clones were sequenced by immunoSEQ multiplex PCR, and TCRdb holds only the in-frame ones, with some missing. This table holds some 58,000 clones, about 90% found once. Study conclusions and caveats: Exclusion applied to patients who initiated nivolumab less than 1 year following ASCT. Whereas CD4+ TCR diversity had risen significantly by C4D1, CD8+ TCR diversity had not. Partial responders and progressors had significantly lower baseline TCR diversity.

Germline assignment: CDR1 ENHRY and CDR2 SYGVKD. The CDR3 totals 15 residues. The ends were cut back, 0 bases at V and 1 base at J, with 9 bases in the middle. The clonotype comes from a human donor with classical Hodgkin lymphoma. V and J are TRBV10-3 and TRBJ1-1; no firm D call. This specimen was peripheral blood mononuclear cells (PBMCs), taken before the fourth cycle of nivolumab. The CDR3 loop is CAISESAWGNTEAFF. The CDR3 nucleotides read TGTGCCATCAGTGAGTCCGCCTGGGGGAACACTGAAGCTTTCTTT.